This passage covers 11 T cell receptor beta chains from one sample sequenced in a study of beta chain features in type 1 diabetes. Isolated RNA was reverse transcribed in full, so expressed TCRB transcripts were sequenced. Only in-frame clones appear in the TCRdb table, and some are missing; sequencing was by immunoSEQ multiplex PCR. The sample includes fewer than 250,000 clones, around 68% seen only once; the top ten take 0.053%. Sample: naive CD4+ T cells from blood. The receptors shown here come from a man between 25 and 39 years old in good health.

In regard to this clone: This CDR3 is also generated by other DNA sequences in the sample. The CDR3 reads CASSQGLGETQYF. The CDR3 DNA follows: TGTGCCAGCAGCCAAGGACTAGGGGAGACCCAGTACTTC. V is TRBV4-2 and J is TRBJ2-5; maybe TRBD2 (6 bases). V was shortened by 1 base and J by 5 bases, with 8 bases between the two germline ends. Germline CDR1 is LGHNA and CDR2 is YNFKEQ. CDR3 size: 13 residues.

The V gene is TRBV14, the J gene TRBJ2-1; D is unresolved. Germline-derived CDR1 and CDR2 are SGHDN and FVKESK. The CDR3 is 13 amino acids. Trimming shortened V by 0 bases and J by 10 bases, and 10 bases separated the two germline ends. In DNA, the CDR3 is TGTGCCAGCAGCCAAGATTTGGAAAAAGAGCAGTTCTTC. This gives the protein CASSQDLEKEQFF.

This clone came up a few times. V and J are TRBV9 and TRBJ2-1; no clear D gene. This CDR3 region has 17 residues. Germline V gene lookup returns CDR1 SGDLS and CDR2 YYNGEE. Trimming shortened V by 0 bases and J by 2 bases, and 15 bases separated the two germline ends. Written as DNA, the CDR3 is TGTGCCAGCAGCGTAGTCTCGATTGTGACTGCCTACAATGAGCAGTTCTTC. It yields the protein CASSVVSIVTAYNEQFF. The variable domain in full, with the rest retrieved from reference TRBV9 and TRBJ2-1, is DSGVTQTPKHLITATGQRVTLRCSPRSGDLSVYWYQQSLDQGLQFLIQYYNGEERAKGNILERFSAQQFPDLHSELNLSSLELGDSALYFCASSVVSIVTAYNEQFFGPGTRLTVL.

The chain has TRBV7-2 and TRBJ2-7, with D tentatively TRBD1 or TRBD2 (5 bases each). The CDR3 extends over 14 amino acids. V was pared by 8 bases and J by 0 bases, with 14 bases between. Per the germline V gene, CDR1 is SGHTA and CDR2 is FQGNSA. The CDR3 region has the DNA TGTGCCAGCCGCCGGGACCGATACTCCTACGAGCAGTACTTC. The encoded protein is CASRRDRYSYEQYF.

CDR3 nucleotides: TGTGCCAGCAAATGGGACCGCCTTAATGAAAAACTGTTTTTT. The encoded protein is CASKWDRLNEKLFF. The chain is built from TRBV6-1 and TRBJ1-4; tentative D call: TRBD1 (5 bases). This CDR3 contains 14 residues. Germline V lookup: CDR1 MNHNS, CDR2 SASEGT. The V end lost 7 bases, the J end lost 4 bases, and 13 bases lay between the germline ends.

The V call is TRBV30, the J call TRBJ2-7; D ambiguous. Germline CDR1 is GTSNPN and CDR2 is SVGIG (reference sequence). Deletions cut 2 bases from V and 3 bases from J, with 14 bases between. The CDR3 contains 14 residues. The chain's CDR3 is CAWSNPGPIYEQYF. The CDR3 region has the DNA TGTGCCTGGAGTAATCCCGGCCCTATCTACGAGCAGTACTTC.

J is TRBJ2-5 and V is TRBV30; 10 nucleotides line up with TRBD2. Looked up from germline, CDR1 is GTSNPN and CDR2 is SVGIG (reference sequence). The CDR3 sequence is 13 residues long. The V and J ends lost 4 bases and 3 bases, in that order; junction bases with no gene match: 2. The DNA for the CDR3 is TGTGCCTGGACTAGCGGGAGAGAAGAGACCCAGTACTTC. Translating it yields CAWTSGREETQYF. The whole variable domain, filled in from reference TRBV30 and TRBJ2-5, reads SQTIHQWPATLVQPVGSPLSLECTVEGTSNPNLYWYRQAAGRGLQLLFYSVGIGQISSEVPQNLSASRPQDRQFILSSKKLLLSDSGFYLCAWTSGREETQYFGPGTRLLVL.

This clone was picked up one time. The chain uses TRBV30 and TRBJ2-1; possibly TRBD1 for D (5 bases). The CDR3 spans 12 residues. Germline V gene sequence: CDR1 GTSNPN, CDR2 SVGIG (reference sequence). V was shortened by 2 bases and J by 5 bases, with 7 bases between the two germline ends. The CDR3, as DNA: TGTGCCTGGAGTCCGGACAACAATGAGCAGTTCTTC. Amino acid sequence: CAWSPDNNEQFF.

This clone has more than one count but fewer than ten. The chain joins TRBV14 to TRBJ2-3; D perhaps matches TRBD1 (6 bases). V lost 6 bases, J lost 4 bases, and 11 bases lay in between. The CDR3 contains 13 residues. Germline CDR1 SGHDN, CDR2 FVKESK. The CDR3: CASRLTGSDTQYF. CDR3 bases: TGTGCCAGCAGGCTCACAGGGTCAGATACGCAGTATTTT.

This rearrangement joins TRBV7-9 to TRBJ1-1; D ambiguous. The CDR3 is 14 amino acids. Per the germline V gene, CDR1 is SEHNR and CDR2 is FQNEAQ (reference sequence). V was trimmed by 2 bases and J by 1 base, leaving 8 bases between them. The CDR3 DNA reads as TGTGCCAGCAGCTTATTCTCTGGGAACACTGAAGCTTTCTTT. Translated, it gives CASSLFSGNTEAFF.

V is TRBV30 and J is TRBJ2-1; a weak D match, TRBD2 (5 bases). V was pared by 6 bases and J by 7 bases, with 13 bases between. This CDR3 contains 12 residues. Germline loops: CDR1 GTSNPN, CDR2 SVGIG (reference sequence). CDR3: CACPGWGNEQFF. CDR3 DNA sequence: TGTGCCTGCCCGGGATGGGGAAATGAGCAGTTCTTC.